Listed below are T cell receptor beta chains from one sample, sequenced in a study of PD-L1 blockade in urothelial cancer. The protocol was immunoSEQ multiplex PCR, while the TCRdb copy is restricted to in-frame clones and leaves out a portion. The table shows more than 35,000 clones, with approximately 90% occurring only once. The sample consisted of PBMCs, taken around atezolizumab (anti-PD-L1) treatment. Receptors originate from a woman in her sixties with urothelial cancer. Both conserved end residues are part of each CDR3. Fields, in order: clone size, V gene, D gene, J gene, CDR3 DNA, CDR3 protein. D genes are given only for firm matches. Some rows mark clone size as missing; the rest say once, few, many or name a class of expanded clone.

>NA|TRBV6-4|TRBD2|TRBJ2-1
TGTGCCAGCAGTGGAGCGGCCGGGACTAGCGGGAGATGTAATGAGCAGTTCTTC
CASSGAAGTSGRCNEQFF
>NA|TRBV27|NA|TRBJ2-3
TGTGCCAGCAACCCCCCGCAGAGCGCGGAGGAGAACACAGATACGCAGTATTTT
CASNPPQSAEENTDTQYF
>NA|TRBV11-2|TRBD1|TRBJ1-1
TGTGCCAGCAGCTTAGGGACAGGGGGATCTACTGAAGCTTTCTTT
CASSLGTGGSTEAFF
>NA|TRBV4-3|TRBD1|TRBJ2-7
TGCGCCAGCAGCCAAGATGGGGACAGGACCAACGAGCAGTACTTC
CASSQDGDRTNEQYF
>NA|TRBV5-1|TRBD1|TRBJ2-1
TGCGCCAGCAGCTTGGGGGGTCCGGGACAGGGGGCTGAGCAGTTCTTC
CASSLGGPGQGAEQFF
>NA|TRBV9|TRBD1|TRBJ1-4
TGTGCCAGCAGCGTAACAGGGGCGAGTGAAAAACTGTTTTTT
CASSVTGASEKLFF
>once|TRBV7-3|TRBD2|TRBJ2-1
TGTGCCAGCAGCCAGGGACTAAGCTCCTACAATGAGCAGTTCTTC
CASSQGLSSYNEQFF
>NA|TRBV7-2|NA|TRBJ2-4
TGTGCCAGCAGCTTGGACTTAGCCAAAAACATTCAGTACTTC
CASSLDLAKNIQYF
>NA|TRBV7-3|NA|TRBJ2-1
TGTGCCAGCAGCTTAGGTCCGGGTATACATGAGCAGTTCTTC
CASSLGPGIHEQFF
>few|TRBV15|TRBD1|TRBJ2-7
TGTGCCACCAGCGACCGGGACAGGGGTTTCCACGAGCAGTACTTC
CATSDRDRGFHEQYF
>NA|TRBV6-6|NA|TRBJ2-7
TGTGCCAGCGGTAGGCAGGGCAATACATTCTACGAGCAGTACTTC
CASGRQGNTFYEQYF
>NA|TRBV6-5|TRBD1|TRBJ2-7
TGTGCCAGCTGCGAGACAGGGGCCTACGAGCAGTACTTC
CASCETGAYEQYF
>NA|TRBV7-2|NA|TRBJ2-7
TGTGCCAGCAGCTCTCGCCTGGGGTTGGGGGGAACGTTGTACGAGCAGTACTTC
CASSSRLGLGGTLYEQYF
>NA|TRBV18|TRBD1|TRBJ1-1
TGTGCCAGCTCACCCACGACAGGGGCTAACGCTGAAGCTTTCTTT
CASSPTTGANAEAFF
>NA|TRBV6-6|TRBD1|TRBJ1-2
TGTGCCAGCAGTTACTCCTGGGACAGGACCAACTATGGCTACACCTTC
CASSYSWDRTNYGYTF
>NA|TRBV4-1|TRBD2|TRBJ2-5
TGCGCCAGCAGCCAGTTGACTAGCGGGAGTCAGTACTTC
CASSQLTSGSQYF
>once|TRBV7-8|TRBD2|TRBJ2-3
TGTGCCAGCCGCAAGAGGCAGCGGGAATACACAGATACGCAGTATTTT
CASRKRQREYTDTQYF
>NA|TRBV6-4|NA|TRBJ1-5
TGTGCCAGCAGTGCCGAGTCTAATCAGCCCCAGCATTTT
CASSAESNQPQHF
>NA|TRBV15|TRBD2|TRBJ2-3
TGTGCCACCAGCCGTAGCGGGAGGGGCACAGATACGCAGTATTTT
CATSRSGRGTDTQYF
>NA|TRBV14|TRBD1|TRBJ1-1
TGTGCCAGCAGCCAAGTCCCACAGGGGGCGAAGGTTGAAGCTTTCTTT
CASSQVPQGAKVEAFF
>NA|TRBV29-1|NA|TRBJ2-2
TGCAGCGCCCGGGGGCAGGGAGGGTTGAACACCGGGGAGCTGTTTTTT
CSARGQGGLNTGELFF
>NA|TRBV18|TRBD2|TRBJ2-5
TGTGCCAGCTCTGGCCTAGCGGGAGGACCGGGGTATGAGACCCAGTACTTC
CASSGLAGGPGYETQYF
>few|TRBV5-4|TRBD2|TRBJ2-5
TGTGCCAGCAGCTTGTCGGTGAGCACTAGCGGGAGAGGAGAGACCCAGTACTTC
CASSLSVSTSGRGETQYF
>NA|TRBV27|TRBD1|TRBJ2-7
TGTGCCAGCAGCTTGACAGGGTCGGTCTACGAGCAGTACTTC
CASSLTGSVYEQYF
>NA|TRBV28|TRBD1|TRBJ1-4
TGTGCCAGCAGTTCGCGAGACAGGGGAACGGAACTGTTTTTT
CASSSRDRGTELFF
>few|TRBV6-8|TRBD2|TRBJ2-7
TGTGCCAGCAGTGAAGTGGGGAGGGCCGTCTACGAGCAGTACTTC
CASSEVGRAVYEQYF
>NA|TRBV18|TRBD1|TRBJ2-3
TGTGCCAGCTCATCCCGACAGGGCGATACGCAGTATTTT
CASSSRQGDTQYF
>NA|TRBV19|TRBD1|TRBJ2-7
TGTGCCAGTAGCTGGACAGGGGGGCCCTACGAGCAGTACTTC
CASSWTGGPYEQYF
>NA|TRBV6-1|TRBD2|TRBJ2-7
TGTGCCAGCAGTGAATCTAGCGGGAGAAGGGCGTCCTACGAGCAGTACTTC
CASSESSGRRASYEQYF
>NA|TRBV2|TRBD2|TRBJ2-5
TGTGCCAGCCGACCACCGGGACTAGCGGGAGAGGTACGGGAGACCCAGTACTTC
CASRPPGLAGEVRETQYF
>once|TRBV7-6|NA|TRBJ1-1
TGTGCCAGCAGCTTAGGGGAGGGGAGAACTGAAGCTTTCTTT
CASSLGEGRTEAFF
>NA|TRBV14|TRBD2|TRBJ2-1
TGTGCCAGCAGCCGCCCCCGGGAGGGGGGGAAGAATGAGCAGTTCTTC
CASSRPREGGKNEQFF
>NA|TRBV30|TRBD2|TRBJ2-7
TGTGCCTGGTCTAGCGGGACGCCTTACGAGCAGTACTTC
CAWSSGTPYEQYF
>once|TRBV14|TRBD1|TRBJ2-3
TGTGCCAGCAGCCCCGACAGGGGCGGGTTGGCAGATACGCAGTATTTT
CASSPDRGGLADTQYF
>NA|TRBV7-9|TRBD1|TRBJ2-6
TGTGCCAGCAGCTCTGGACAGGGGGCTGGGGCCAACGTCCTGACTTTC
CASSSGQGAGANVLTF
>NA|TRBV5-7|NA|TRBJ2-7
TGTGCCAGCAGCTTGGGCCACCCCAGTACGGGTCGCGAGCAGTACTTC
CASSLGHPSTGREQYF
>NA|TRBV7-9|TRBD2|TRBJ2-1
TGTGCCAGCAGCCCAATTGGACTAGCGGGACTCAACAATGAGCAGTTCTTC
CASSPIGLAGLNNEQFF
>NA|TRBV2|TRBD1|TRBJ2-7
TGTGCCAGCAGTCGAGCAGGACAGGGGGCGGGGTTCGAGCAGTACTTC
CASSRAGQGAGFEQYF
>NA|TRBV7-2|TRBD2|TRBJ2-1
TGTGCCAGCAGCTTAGGGCTAGCGGGATCCTACAATGAGCAGTTCTTC
CASSLGLAGSYNEQFF
>NA|TRBV11-2|TRBD2|TRBJ2-1
TGTGCCAGCAGCGTTACTAGCGGGAGTCCCAATGAGCAGTTCTTC
CASSVTSGSPNEQFF
>NA|TRBV11-2|NA|TRBJ1-4
TGTGCCAGCAGCTTAGCAGGGTATAATGAAAAACTGTTTTTT
CASSLAGYNEKLFF
>NA|TRBV19|NA|TRBJ1-2
TGTGCCAGTAGTCCTATACTGACAGGTGGTAGCTATGGCTACACCTTC
CASSPILTGGSYGYTF
>NA|TRBV2|NA|TRBJ2-7
TGTGCCAGCAATCGGGGTTCCCACGAGCAGTACTTC
CASNRGSHEQYF
>NA|TRBV5-6|NA|TRBJ2-5
TGTGCCAGCAGCTTCAGGACTGGCGTACGGGAGACCCAGTACTTC
CASSFRTGVRETQYF
>NA|TRBV29-1|TRBD2|TRBJ2-7
TGCAGCGCGGGAGGGGATAGGGGTGACGAGCAGTACTTC
CSAGGDRGDEQYF
>NA|TRBV28|TRBD2|TRBJ2-5
TGTGCCAGCAGTCGACAGCAGAGCGGGAGGGCTTTCCGTGAGACCCAGTACTTC
CASSRQQSGRAFRETQYF